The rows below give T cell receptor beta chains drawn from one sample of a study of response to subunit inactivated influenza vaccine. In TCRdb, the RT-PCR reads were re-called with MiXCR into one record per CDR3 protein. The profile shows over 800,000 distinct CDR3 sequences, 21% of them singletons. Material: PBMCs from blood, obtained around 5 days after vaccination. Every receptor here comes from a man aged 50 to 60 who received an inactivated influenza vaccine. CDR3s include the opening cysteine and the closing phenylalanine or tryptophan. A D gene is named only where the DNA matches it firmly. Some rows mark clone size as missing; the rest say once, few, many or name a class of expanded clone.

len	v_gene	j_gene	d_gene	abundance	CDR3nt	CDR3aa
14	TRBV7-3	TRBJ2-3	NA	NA	TGTGCCAGCAGTTCTGGACTCCTAGCAGATACGCAGTATTTT	CASSSGLLADTQYF
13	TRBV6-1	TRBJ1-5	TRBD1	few	TGTGCCAGCAGCCTGGGACAGACCCAGCCCCAGCATTTT	CASSLGQTQPQHF
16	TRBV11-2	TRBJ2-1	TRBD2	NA	TGTGCCAGCAGCCTAGCGGGGCGGGGCATCCTCAATGAGCAGTTCTTC	CASSLAGRGILNEQFF
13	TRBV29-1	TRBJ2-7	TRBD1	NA	TGCAGCGTTGAATTGGACAGGGACACCGAGCAGTACTTC	CSVELDRDTEQYF
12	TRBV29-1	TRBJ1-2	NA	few	TGCAGCGGGGATACAGCTAACTATGGCTACACCTTC	CSGDTANYGYTF
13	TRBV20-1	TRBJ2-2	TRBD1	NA	TGCAGTGCTAGCCCGACAGGGTTCGGGGAGCTGTCTTTT	CSASPTGFGELSF
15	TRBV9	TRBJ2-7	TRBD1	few	TGTGCCAGCAGCGTAGACTGGACAGGCTTCTACGAGCAGTACTTC	CASSVDWTGFYEQYF
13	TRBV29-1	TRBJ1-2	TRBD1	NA	TGCAGCGTCGAGGACGGGACAGCATATGGCTACACCTTC	CSVEDGTAYGYTF
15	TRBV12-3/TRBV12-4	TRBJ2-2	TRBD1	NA	TGTGCCAGCAGAAGGACAGGGGTCAACACCGGGGAGCTGTTTTTT	CASRRTGVNTGELFF
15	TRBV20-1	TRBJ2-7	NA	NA	TGCAGTGCTACCCGGGCCCCCTTTACAAACTACGAGCAGTACTTC	CSATRAPFTNYEQYF
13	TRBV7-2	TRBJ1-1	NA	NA	TGTGCCAGCAGCCGCGACAGACGGGGTGAAGCTTTCTTT	CASSRDRRGEAFF
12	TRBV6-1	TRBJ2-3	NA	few	TGTGCCAGCAGTATCAGCCGAGATACGCAGTATTTT	CASSISRDTQYF
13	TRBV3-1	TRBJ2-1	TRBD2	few	TGTGCCAGCAGAGTCAAGGGAGGGGATGAGCAGTTCTTC	CASRVKGGDEQFF
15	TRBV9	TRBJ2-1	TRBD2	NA	TGTGCCAGCAGCGTAGAGGCTAGCGGGTACAATGAGCAGTTCTTC	CASSVEASGYNEQFF
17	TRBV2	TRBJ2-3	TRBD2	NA	TGTGCCAGCAGTGCCTTGGGAGGGGCTATGAGCACAGATACGCAGTATTTT	CASSALGGAMSTDTQYF
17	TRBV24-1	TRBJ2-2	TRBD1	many	TGTGCCACCAGTGACAGCGACAGGGGGCGCGACACCGGGGAGCTGTTTTTT	CATSDSDRGRDTGELFF
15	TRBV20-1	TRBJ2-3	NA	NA	TGCAGTGCTAGCCCCCTCTCAATCGGCCCAGATACGCAGTATTTT	CSASPLSIGPDTQYF
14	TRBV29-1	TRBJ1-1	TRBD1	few	TGCAGCGGTCAGGACAGGTCGGGGGAGACTGAAGCTTTCTTT	CSGQDRSGETEAFF
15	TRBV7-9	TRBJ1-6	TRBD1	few	TGTGCCAGCAGCTCCTATAGGGACAGGGGTTCACCCCTCCACTTT	CASSSYRDRGSPLHF
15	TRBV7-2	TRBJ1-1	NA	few	TGTGCCAGCAGCCGAGGGGCAGGCTTAAACACTGAAGCTTTCTTT	CASSRGAGLNTEAFF
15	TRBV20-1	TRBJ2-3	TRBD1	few	TGCAGTGCCCTAGACAGGGGGCGGGTGACAGATACGCAGTATTTT	CSALDRGRVTDTQYF
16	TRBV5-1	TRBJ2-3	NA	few	TGCGCCAGCAGCAAGGACATAACGCGAGGCACAGATACGCAGTATTTT	CASSKDITRGTDTQYF